One sample yielded the 20 T cell receptor beta chains listed below, sequenced in a study of vaccination and CD4 T cells after COVID-19. Treatment described: 10-day PBMC culture with coronavirus spike peptide pools or control peptides (ViraFEST assay). The Oncomine TCR Beta short-read assay generated sequence data from the DNA of cultured CD4+ T cells. MiXCR, applied by TCRdb to the PCR reads, yields one record per CDR3 protein. The sample holds 20,000 to 25,000 distinct CDR3 sequences, 40% to 50% seen once. For these TCRs, the target antigens are not known. The sequencing here drew on CD4+ T cells from blood, cultured in vitro, taken before SARS-CoV-2 vaccination. The origin of the receptors is a human donor who received a COVID-19 vaccine.

The CDR3 loop reads CATSEARTGYTGELFF. Written as DNA, the CDR3 is TGTGCCACCAGTGAGGCGCGGACAGGCTACACCGGGGAGCTGTTTTTT. V gene TRBV24-1 combines with J gene TRBJ2-2; 7 bases line up with TRBD1. Looked up from germline, CDR1 is KGHDR and CDR2 is SFDVKD. Unmatched junction bases numbered 7, after V lost 4 bases and J lost 3 bases. CDR3 length: 16 residues.

This clonotype has more than one count but fewer than ten. This chain uses TRBV20-1 with TRBJ2-5, with a possible D match to TRBD1 (6 bases). CDR1 is DFQATT, CDR2 SNEGSKA, per germline (reference sequence). This CDR3 is built from 14 residues. V lost 5 bases to trimming and J lost 2 bases, with 15 bases between them. CDR3 amino acids: CSAQDTGSQETQYF. CDR3 coding DNA: TGCAGTGCTCAAGACACAGGGAGTCAAGAGACCCAGTACTTC.

This rearrangement joins TRBV7-9 to TRBJ2-7; 8 positions match TRBD2. There are 16 residues in the CDR3. Germline trimming cut 1 base from V and 2 bases from J; bases unmatched to any gene: 7. The germline gives CDR1 SEHNR, CDR2 FQNEAQ (reference sequence). CDR3 DNA sequence: TGTGCCAGCAGCTTAGTCCATAGCGGGGTAACCTACGAGCAGTACTTC. It specifies CASSLVHSGVTYEQYF.

The chain recombines TRBV6-1 with TRBJ1-2; D unclear. The V end lost 2 bases, the J end lost 3 bases, and 7 bases lay between the germline ends. CDR3 length: 13 amino acids. Per germline, CDR1 MNHNS and CDR2 SASEGT. The CDR3 DNA reads as TGTGCCAGCAGTGAATTCAGTGACTATGGCTACACCTTC. Translated: CASSEFSDYGYTF.

Concerning this clonotype: The junction departs from germline at one end; a sequencing error may be responsible. The V and J genes are TRBV5-3 and TRBJ2-1; TRBD1 agrees at 7 bases. TRBV5-3 is reported as an ORF; its role is uncertain. This CDR3 has 16 amino acids. DNA of the CDR3: TGTGCCAGCAGCTTGGAAGGGGGCTTGTTGGGGAATGAGCAGTTCTTC. Its translation: CASSLEGGLLGNEQFF.

CDR3 loop: CARPGTSGGGQETQYF. The CDR3, as DNA: TGTGCCAGACCAGGGACTAGCGGGGGGGGGCAAGAGACCCAGTACTTC. The chain is built from TRBV6-1 and TRBJ2-5; 16 bases are shared with TRBD2. Unmatched junction bases numbered 6, after V lost 9 bases and J lost 2 bases. The germline V gene encodes CDR1 MNHNS and CDR2 SASEGT. The CDR3 consists of 16 residues.

The chain combines TRBV6-1 with TRBJ2-3; a weak D match, TRBD2 (5 bases). Trimming cost V 3 bases and J 4 bases, with 23 bases left between them. The germline gives CDR1 MNHNS, CDR2 SASEGT. The CDR3 has 18 residues. CDR3 coding DNA: TGTGCCAGCAGTGAGTTGACCGCCGGGGTACCGGGTCCAGATACGCAGTATTTT. Its protein product is CASSELTAGVPGPDTQYF.

This clonotype was counted between two and nine times. This chain uses TRBV6-5 with TRBJ1-2; D call uncertain. V was trimmed by 2 bases and J by 6 bases, leaving 10 bases between them. This CDR3 has 13 residues. Germline CDR1 and CDR2: MNHEY and SVGAGI. Here the CDR3 reads CASSYAGSDGYTF. The CDR3 DNA reads TGTGCCAGCAGTTACGCGGGGTCGGATGGCTACACCTTC.

The chain uses TRBV20-1 and TRBJ2-1; D gene unclear. Germline V lookup: CDR1 DFQATT, CDR2 SNEGSKA (reference sequence). The length of the CDR3 is 13 residues. V was clipped by 4 bases and J by 8 bases, with 15 bases between them. The CDR3: CSATPSLLHEQFF. CDR3 bases: TGCAGTGCTACCCCTTCGCTGCTTCATGAGCAGTTCTTC.

The chain links TRBV27 to TRBJ2-6, with D unclear. The CDR3 is 13 residues long. Germline V gene lookup returns CDR1 MNHEY and CDR2 SMNVEV (reference sequence). The V gene lost 6 bases and the J gene lost 1 base, with 4 bases spanning the gap. In nucleotides, the CDR3 is TGTGCCAGCAGGGCGTCTGGGGCCAACGTCCTGACTTTC. Encoded protein: CASRASGANVLTF.

This clonotype was seen more than once but under ten times. The V gene is TRBV11-3, the J gene TRBJ2-5, with D perhaps matching TRBD1 (5 bases). Germline CDR1 is SGHNT and CDR2 is YENEEA. The CDR3 consists of 14 residues. V lost 0 bases and J lost 4, with 9 bases in between. The CDR3, as DNA: TGTGCCAGCAGCTTAGACAGGGCTAGAGAGACCCAGTACTTC. Its protein product is CASSLDRARETQYF.

The rearrangement uses TRBV5-1 and TRBJ2-7, with D uncertain. V gave up 0 bases and J gave up 4 bases, with 8 bases separating them. There are 13 residues in the CDR3. Germline CDR1 SGHRS, CDR2 YFSETQ. The CDR3 loop reads CASSLDNLYEQYF. The DNA for the CDR3 is TGCGCCAGCAGCTTGGACAATTTATACGAGCAGTACTTC.

The gene calls are TRBV4-1 and TRBJ1-5; tentatively, D is TRBD1 (6 bases). CDR1 is MGHRA and CDR2 is YSYEKL in the germline V gene. Trimming took off 0 bases at V and 0 bases at J, with 9 bases between the two ends. The CDR3 spans 16 residues. The CDR3, as DNA: TGCGCCAGCAGCCAAGAGGGAGGGGGTAGCAATCAGCCCCAGCATTTT. Its protein product is CASSQEGGGSNQPQHF.

The chain joins TRBV7-2 to TRBJ2-5; possibly TRBD2 for D (5 bases). The CDR3 covers 14 residues. CDR1 and CDR2 (germline): SGHTA, FQGNSA. Trimming removed 5 bases at V and 5 bases at J, with 15 bases between. CDR3 DNA sequence: TGTGCCAGCAGCCCACCACGGGGTCGGGAGACCCAGTACTTC. Translation: CASSPPRGRETQYF.

In DNA, the CDR3 is TGTGCCAGCAGTAAATACTCCGGGACTGGAGGCTACACCTTC. Protein: CASSKYSGTGGYTF. V is TRBV28 and J is TRBJ1-2, with D possibly being TRBD1 (5 bases). CDR1 MDHEN and CDR2 SYDVKM come from the germline V gene. The CDR3 sequence is 14 residues long. The V and J ends lost 5 bases and 8 bases respectively, with 18 bases between them.

In regard to this clonotype: One end of the junction does not line up with germline, which may come from a read error. This chain joins TRBV6-1 and TRBJ2-7, with 7 nucleotides matching TRBD1. CDR1 is MNHNS and CDR2 is SASEGT in the germline V gene. The CDR3 runs 13 residues. In nucleotides, the CDR3 is TGCGCCAGCAGCCAGACAGGGTCCTACGAGCAGTACTTC. This sequence encodes CASSQTGSYEQYF.

The V and J genes are TRBV10-3 and TRBJ1-2; a possible D gene is TRBD1 (5 bases). The CDR3 contains 12 residues. The germline gives CDR1 ENHRY, CDR2 SYGVKD. The CDR3 sequence: CVNKGQNYGYTF. For the CDR3, the DNA is TGTGTCAACAAAGGACAAAACTATGGCTACACCTTC.

The genes are TRBV30 and TRBJ2-7, with 7 bases that match TRBD1. The CDR3 consists of 15 residues. With V trimmed by 5 bases and J by 0 bases, 10 bases remained unmatched. Germline CDR1 GTSNPN, CDR2 SVGIG (reference sequence). In nucleotides, the CDR3 is TGTGCCTGGGGGCCGGGACAGTGGAACTCCTACGAGCAGTACTTC. Amino acid sequence: CAWGPGQWNSYEQYF.

This rearrangement joins TRBV12-3 or TRBV12-4 to TRBJ2-3; a weak D match, TRBD1 (5 bases). The germline V and J ends were trimmed by 6 bases and 4 bases, with 14 bases remaining between them. The CDR3 covers 14 residues. The CDR3 sequence is CASRPQGKADTQYF. CDR3 bases: TGTGCCAGCAGGCCGCAGGGTAAGGCAGATACGCAGTATTTT.

There are a few counts of this clonotype. The J gene is TRBJ2-2, the V gene TRBV19; perhaps D is TRBD1 or TRBD2 (5 bases each). V dropped 3 bases and J dropped 1 base, with 9 bases sitting between them. The CDR3 extends over 15 amino acids. Germline CDR1 reads LNHDA; CDR2 reads SQIVND (reference sequence). CDR3 nucleotides: TGTGCCAGTAGTATGGGGGAGTGGAACACCGGGGAGCTGTTTTTT. Translation: CASSMGEWNTGELFF.